Listed below are T cell receptor beta chains from one sample, sequenced in a study of shared clonotypes between healthy human individuals. Data came from immunoSEQ multiplex PCR; TCRdb stores just in-frame clones and leaves some out. The sample has a few million clones, roughly 95% seen once. The sequencing sample was made of naive CD4+ T cells sorted from blood. These receptor sequences come from a man in his late teens or twenties in good health. The CDR3 runs from the conserved cysteine through the conserved F or W. D genes are given only for firm matches. Size values are once, few and many counts, or a class for expanded clones, and some rows have none.

v_gene	d_gene	abundance	j_gene	CDR3aa	CDR3nt
TRBV6-5	.	.	TRBJ1-1	CASRGGRGGTEAFF	TGTGCCAGCAGGGGGGGCCGGGGCGGAACTGAAGCTTTCTTT
TRBV10-3	.	.	TRBJ2-3	CAINEDTQYF	TGTGCCATCAATGAAGATACGCAGTATTTT
TRBV5-1	TRBD2	.	TRBJ2-1	CASSLSREGKQFF	TGCGCCAGCAGCTTGTCCCGGGAGGGAAAGCAGTTCTTC
TRBV4-1	.	.	TRBJ2-7	CASSQAEGFYEQYF	TGCGCCAGCAGTCAAGCAGAGGGCTTCTACGAGCAGTACTTC
TRBV7-9	TRBD1	.	TRBJ1-4	CASSYDAPGQGKEKLFF	TGTGCCAGCAGCTACGACGCTCCGGGACAGGGGAAGGAAAAACTGTTTTTT
TRBV5-4	TRBD1	once	TRBJ1-2	CASRKEGADYGYTF	TGTGCCAGCAGGAAAGAGGGGGCTGACTATGGCTACACCTTC
TRBV18	TRBD2	.	TRBJ2-3	CASSPLEVAGGTDTQYF	TGTGCCAGCTCACCCCTGGAGGTAGCGGGGGGCACAGATACGCAGTATTTT
TRBV11-2	TRBD2	.	TRBJ2-3	CASSLDASLAGSTDTQYF	TGTGCCAGCAGCTTAGATGCATCACTAGCGGGGAGCACAGATACGCAGTATTTT
TRBV4-3	.	.	TRBJ2-5	CASSQDLGNQETQYF	TGCGCCAGCAGCCAAGATCTAGGGAACCAAGAGACCCAGTACTTC
TRBV6-6	.	.	TRBJ2-3	CASSSLGTDTQYF	TGTGCCAGCAGTAGCTTAGGCACAGATACGCAGTATTTT
TRBV5-4	.	.	TRBJ2-5	CASSLGGVQETQYF	TGTGCCAGCAGCTTGGGTGGGGTCCAAGAGACCCAGTACTTC
TRBV10-3	.	.	TRBJ1-3	CAIGGSGNTIYF	TGTGCCATCGGGGGGTCTGGAAACACCATATATTTT
TRBV2	.	.	TRBJ1-2	CASTLSPLYGGYTF	TGTGCCAGCACCTTGAGCCCCTTATATGGTGGCTACACCTTC
TRBV5-1	.	.	TRBJ1-1	CASSLVTQMNTEAFF	TGCGCCAGCAGCTTGGTCACGCAAATGAACACTGAAGCTTTCTTT
TRBV6-1	TRBD2	once	TRBJ2-3	CASLSGGALDTQYF	TGTGCCAGCCTTAGCGGGGGGGCCTTAGATACGCAGTATTTT
TRBV6-1	.	.	TRBJ2-7	CASSEGGTRYEQYF	TGTGCCAGCAGTGAGGGTGGGACCCGCTACGAGCAGTACTTC
TRBV5-4	.	.	TRBJ2-5	CASSLRTQETQYF	TGTGCCAGCAGCTTACGGACCCAAGAGACCCAGTACTTC
TRBV6-5	TRBD1	.	TRBJ2-7	CASTGTGAGYEQYF	TGTGCCAGCACCGGGACAGGGGCTGGGTACGAGCAGTACTTC
TRBV6-1	.	once	TRBJ1-3	CASSSTGNTIYF	TGTGCCAGCAGTTCTACTGGAAACACCATATATTTT
TRBV5-1	.	.	TRBJ1-2	CASSLAQGEGYTF	TGCGCCAGCAGCTTGGCACAGGGTGAAGGCTACACCTTC
TRBV11-2	.	.	TRBJ2-3	CASSPTGGGTDTQYF	TGTGCCAGCAGCCCCACCGGGGGCGGCACAGATACGCAGTATTTT
TRBV30	TRBD2	.	TRBJ2-1	CACPSEAGETNEQFF	TGTGCCTGCCCCTCTGAAGCGGGAGAAACGAATGAGCAGTTCTTC
TRBV4-3	.	.	TRBJ1-2	CASSHQNTGNHGYTF	TGCGCCAGCAGCCATCAAAACACGGGGAATCATGGCTACACCTTC
TRBV7-2	TRBD2	.	TRBJ2-1	CASSLIRPTSGSFYEQFF	TGTGCCAGCAGCTTAATCAGACCTACTAGCGGGAGTTTCTATGAGCAGTTCTTC
TRBV6-5	.	.	TRBJ1-1	CASSYSTLIEHEAFF	TGTGCCAGCAGTTACTCCACCCTCATAGAGCATGAAGCTTTCTTT
TRBV18	TRBD2	.	TRBJ2-7	CASSPTAGGAYEQYF	TGTGCCAGCTCACCAACGGCCGGGGGGGCCTACGAGCAGTACTTC
TRBV2	.	few	TRBJ1-5	CASSVFHSNQPQHF	TGTGCCAGCAGTGTGTTCCATAGCAATCAGCCCCAGCATTTT
TRBV7-2	.	.	TRBJ2-1	CASSLQGRTSYNEQFF	TGTGCCAGCAGCTTACAAGGCAGAACCTCCTACAATGAGCAGTTCTTC
TRBV7-3	TRBD2	.	TRBJ2-2	CASSSSGEGTGELFF	TGTGCCAGCAGCTCTAGCGGGGAGGGCACCGGGGAGCTGTTTTTT
TRBV6-1	.	.	TRBJ1-2	CASSEAPGLGYGYTF	TGTGCCAGCAGTGAAGCGCCAGGTCTGGGGTACGGCTACACCTTC
TRBV6-1	.	.	TRBJ2-7	CASSARQDSTVYEQYF	TGTGCCAGCAGTGCCCGCCAGGACAGTACAGTCTACGAGCAGTACTTC
TRBV6-1	.	.	TRBJ2-1	CASSAGPTTYNEQFF	TGTGCCAGCAGCGCGGGACCGACAACCTACAATGAGCAGTTCTTC
TRBV6-5	.	once	TRBJ2-3	CASSYGRPTGTDTQYF	TGTGCCAGCAGTTACGGGCGCCCAACGGGCACAGATACGCAGTATTTT
TRBV18	TRBD2	.	TRBJ2-1	CASSPLTSGSTNEQFF	TGTGCCAGCTCACCCCTGACTAGCGGGAGTACCAATGAGCAGTTCTTC
TRBV9	TRBD1	.	TRBJ1-4	CASSLGTGNEKLFF	TGTGCCAGCAGCCTTGGGACAGGGAATGAAAAACTGTTTTTT
TRBV7-8	.	.	TRBJ2-7	CASSLAVVSYEQYF	TGTGCCAGCAGCTTAGCCGTAGTCTCCTACGAGCAGTACTTC
TRBV30	TRBD1	.	TRBJ1-5	CAWSAYRGPRQPQHF	TGTGCCTGGAGTGCTTACAGGGGGCCGAGACAGCCCCAGCATTTT
TRBV7-2	.	.	TRBJ1-2	CASSLYNQNYGYTF	TGTGCCAGCAGCTTATATAACCAAAACTATGGCTACACCTTC
TRBV7-2	TRBD2	.	TRBJ2-3	CASSFDAGEIDTQYF	TGTGCCAGCAGCTTTGACGCGGGAGAAATAGATACGCAGTATTTT
TRBV5-4	.	once	TRBJ2-5	CASSFKRAETQYF	TGTGCCAGCAGCTTTAAGCGGGCAGAGACCCAGTACTTC
TRBV5-1	.	.	TRBJ1-6	CASRDGADSPLHF	TGCGCCAGCAGGGATGGAGCCGATTCACCCCTCCACTTT
TRBV9	.	once	TRBJ2-5	CASSVISGSETQYF	TGTGCCAGCAGCGTAATATCGGGGTCTGAGACCCAGTACTTC